The sequence of this T cell receptor beta chain was determined in a study of shared clonotypes between healthy human individuals. Naive CD8 cells lacked CD45RO and underwent positive selection for CCR7, leaving out terminally differentiated effector memory CD45RA+ cells. On this clone: Its antigen is not identified.

Original methodology: ImmunoSEQ yielded junction-only sequences lacking quality scores, so filtering differed. The method was immunoSEQ multiplex PCR; TCRdb's version includes in-frame clones alone and lacks a portion of them. V and J calls and clone size are those listed in that table; D and trimming were worked out from the DNA. Found here are 1.5 million to 2.5 million clones, roughly 95% of them singletons; the top ten hold more than 0.9%. Findings and limits, study-wide: It was the few donors that limited the genetic and exposure-history diversity represented. Generally, estimated richness proved larger in naive subsets than it did in memory subsets.

The material sequenced was naive CD8+ T cells sorted from blood. The clonotype originates from a man between 18 and 35 years old in good health.

The CDR3 DNA is TGTGCCAGCAGTCAACCAGGGGATTCACCCCTCCACTTT. Translating gives CASSQPGDSPLHF. The V gene is TRBV25-1, the J gene TRBJ1-6; TRBD1 might be the D (6 bases). This CDR3 contains 13 residues. Germline V gene lookup returns CDR1 MGHDK and CDR2 SYGVNS. The ends were cut back, 5 bases at V and 8 bases at J, with 10 bases in the middle.